The clone carrying this TCR beta chain was picked up a small number of times. Residents of about 25 US areas, aged about 18 to 100 years, made up the participants. The sample belongs to a study of blood T cell repertoires in COVID-19. The CDR3 has 14 residues. Germline V lookup: CDR1 KGHDR, CDR2 SFDVKD. V lost 7 bases and J 2 bases, leaving 8 bases between the germline ends. The repertoire was sequenced with immunoSEQ multiplex PCR; TCRdb's copy has only in-frame clones and lacks some. In the table there are a few hundred thousand clones, 80% to 90% of which are singletons. The sequencing sample was made of PBMCs or T cells enriched from blood (not recorded which). The chain is built from TRBV24-1 and TRBJ2-6; TRBD1 is a possible D gene (6 bases). The TCR originated in a woman aged 55 to 70 who had recovered from COVID-19. In DNA, the CDR3 is TGTGCCACCAGCTCAGGGGCTGGGGCCAACGTCCTGACTTTC. As protein: CATSSGAGANVLTF.